The 11 T cell receptor beta chains listed next were all sequenced from one sample in a study of T cells expressing NK-cell markers (TCRdb year 2020). The library was built by means of 5' RACE. The sequencing machine was an Illumina HiSeq 2000. With the reads reprocessed by TCRdb, a single entry stands for each CDR3 protein sequence and no DNA is reported. The table kept for this sample lists about 440,000 distinct CDR3 sequences. The ten largest clones take up about 7.1% of the sample. The sequenced sample was blood T cells: a sorted CD56 or NKG2C T cell subset, CD4+ or CD8+ T cells, or bulk PBMC T cells (not recorded which). Source of these receptors: a woman aged 18 to 75 in good health.

The J gene is TRBJ2-3, the V gene TRBV9; as DNA is missing, the TRBD1 call by TCRdb cannot be tested. Germline V lookup: CDR1 SGDLS, CDR2 YYNGEE. CDR3 length equals 16 residues. CDR3 protein: CASSNAGTGGSDTQYF.

The chain couples TRBV20-1 to TRBJ2-7; TCRdb returns TRBD1, unconfirmable since there is no DNA. Germline loops: CDR1 DFQATT, CDR2 SNEGSKA (reference sequence). The CDR3 has 12 amino acids. CDR3: CSAKAASYEQYF.

The CDR3 sequence is CASSWDTLTEAFF. The rearrangement uses TRBV5-4 and TRBJ1-1. The CDR3 contains 13 residues. Germline CDR1 and CDR2: SGHNT and YYREEE (reference sequence).

V is TRBV12-3 or TRBV12-4 and J is TRBJ1-1. The CDR3 sequence is 13 residues long. CDR3 sequence reads: CASSFKVHGRAFF.

The rearrangement links TRBV6-5 to TRBJ1-4; checking the TCRdb D call of TRBD1 is not possible without DNA. The CDR3 consists of 12 residues. The germline V gene encodes CDR1 MNHEY and CDR2 SVGAGI. The CDR3 region is CASGRGEEKLFF.

V and J are TRBV5-1 and TRBJ2-3; no DNA is available, so the TRBD1 call from TCRdb remains unchecked. The CDR3 has 15 amino acids. Germline-derived CDR1 and CDR2 are SGHRS and YFSETQ. This chain's CDR3 is CASSPWGELGDTQYF.

This chain connects TRBV6-5 to TRBJ1-3. The CDR3 length is 16 residues. Germline V gene sequence: CDR1 MNHEY, CDR2 SVGAGI. The CDR3 sequence is CASSHQVGNSGNTIYF.

The chain couples TRBV5-1 to TRBJ2-2; checking the TCRdb D call of TRBD1 is not possible without DNA. Germline CDR1 reads SGHRS; CDR2 reads YFSETQ. The CDR3 loop spans 14 amino acids. CDR3 protein: CASRDRGSTGELFF.

This sequence joins TRBV2 and TRBJ1-1. CDR3 length: 13 amino acids. In germline, CDR1 is SNHLY, CDR2 FYNNEI. This CDR3 is CASSVGGLWGAFF.

The V gene is TRBV20-1, the J gene TRBJ2-5; TCRdb reports TRBD2, a call that lacks DNA to check it against. CDR1 is DFQATT, CDR2 SNEGSKA, per germline (reference sequence). The length of the CDR3 is 16 residues. CDR3 sequence: CSAMSLAKGLRETQYF.

V usage is TRBV11-2 and J usage is TRBJ2-1; TCRdb calls TRBD1, which cannot be checked without DNA. The CDR3 length is 14 residues. Germline assignment: CDR1 SGHAT and CDR2 FQNNGV. CDR3 sequence: CASSPLGGVDEQFF.